This TCR beta chain was obtained from a study of shared clonotypes between healthy human individuals. CDR1 is SGHDT and CDR2 is YYEEEE in the germline V gene. CDR3 length: 17 amino acids. Trimming took off 0 bases at V and 7 bases at J, with 22 bases between the two ends. Here immunoSEQ multiplex PCR was the method, and the copy in TCRdb shows in-frame clones only, minus some. The data hold over 2,000,000 clones, with 85% to 95% observed a single time. Naive CD8 cells, CD45RO-negative and positively selected for CCR7, excluded terminally differentiated effector memory CD45RA+ cells. The specimen sequenced was naive CD8+ T cells from PBMCs. V is TRBV5-6 and J is TRBJ1-2; D is perhaps TRBD1 (6 bases). This sequence was found in a young man in good health. Some clones in this sample may be carry-over from other donors' samples. CDR3 nucleotides: TGTGCCAGCAGCTTGGCACGACAGGAGGAGAAATTATTTGGCTACACCTTC. Its translation is CASSLARQEEKLFGYTF.